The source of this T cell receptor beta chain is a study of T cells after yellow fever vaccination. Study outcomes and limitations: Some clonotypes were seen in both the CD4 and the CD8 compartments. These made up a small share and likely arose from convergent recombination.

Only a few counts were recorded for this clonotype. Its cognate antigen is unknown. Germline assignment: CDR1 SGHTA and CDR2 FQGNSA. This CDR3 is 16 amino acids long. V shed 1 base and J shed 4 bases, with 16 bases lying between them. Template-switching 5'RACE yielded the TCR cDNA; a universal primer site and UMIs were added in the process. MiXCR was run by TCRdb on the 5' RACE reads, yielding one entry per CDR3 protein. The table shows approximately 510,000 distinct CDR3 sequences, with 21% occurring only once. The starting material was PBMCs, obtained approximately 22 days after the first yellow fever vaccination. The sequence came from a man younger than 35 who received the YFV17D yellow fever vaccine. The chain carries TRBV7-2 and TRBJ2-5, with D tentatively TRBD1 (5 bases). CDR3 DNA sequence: TGTGCCAGCAGCTTAGTTTCCACAGGTCAACGAGAGACCCAGTACTTC. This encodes CASSLVSTGQRETQYF.